The rows below give T cell receptor beta chains drawn from one sample of a study of T cells in Graves' hyperthyroidism and ophthalmopathy. A single record per CDR3 protein comes from TCRdb applying MiXCR to the multiplex PCR reads. The sample consists of 300,000 to 450,000 distinct CDR3 sequences, 14% to 15% of them appearing once. The sequenced sample consisted of blood. Receptors originate from a woman younger than 45 with Graves' hyperthyroidism. Each CDR3 is given with its conserved first and last residue. D genes are given only for firm matches. Clone size is not always given. Where it is, it says once, few, many or a class for expanded clones.

TRBV20-1	13	TRBJ2-1	few	NA	CSARDLGPPGQFF	TGCAGTGCTAGAGACCTCGGGCCCCCCGGACAGTTCTTC
TRBV19	14	TRBJ2-5	few	NA	CASSVTRGEETQYF	TGTGCCAGTAGTGTGACCCGAGGGGAAGAGACCCAGTACTTC
TRBV7-9	16	TRBJ2-3	many	NA	CASSRSGAGSTDTQYF	TGTGCCAGCAGCCGAAGTGGGGCAGGGAGCACAGATACGCAGTATTTT
TRBV28	16	TRBJ1-2	few	TRBD1	CASSLAGGISNYGYTF	TGTGCCAGCAGTTTAGCAGGGGGGATTTCTAACTATGGCTACACCTTC
TRBV27	15	TRBJ2-7	NA	NA	CASSFGLGRTYEQYF	TGTGCCAGCAGTTTTGGTCTTGGTCGAACCTACGAGCAGTACTTC
TRBV30	17	TRBJ2-1	many	TRBD2	CAWSDRDGRALYNEQFF	TGTGCCTGGAGTGATCGCGACGGGAGGGCCCTGTACAATGAGCAGTTCTTC
TRBV12-3/TRBV12-4	15	TRBJ2-5	many	TRBD2	CASSLDSGSSKTQYF	TGTGCCAGCAGTTTAGATAGCGGGAGTTCGAAGACCCAGTACTTC
TRBV6-1	15	TRBJ1-3	few	TRBD1	CASRGAGGGGNTIYF	TGTGCCAGCAGGGGTGCAGGGGGAGGCGGAAACACCATATATTTT
TRBV9	14	TRBJ2-3	NA	NA	CASSLRGITDTQYF	TGTGCCAGCAGCTTGAGGGGCATCACAGATACGCAGTATTTT
TRBV10-3	11	TRBJ2-1	many	NA	CAIGGGQEQFF	TGTGCCATCGGGGGGGGGCAGGAGCAGTTCTTC
TRBV2	15	TRBJ2-5	NA	TRBD1	CASSERDREEETQYF	TGTGCCAGCAGTGAGCGGGACAGGGAGGAAGAGACCCAGTACTTC
TRBV24-1	14	TRBJ2-1	few	NA	CATMHRDLDNEQFF	TGTGCCACCATGCATCGGGACCTCGACAATGAGCAGTTCTTC
TRBV11-2	14	TRBJ1-5	many	NA	CASSLEGTNQPQHF	TGTGCCAGCAGCTTAGAGGGCACCAATCAGCCCCAGCATTTT
TRBV10-2	13	TRBJ2-5	few	NA	CASSSIGPETQYF	TGCGCCAGCAGCTCTATTGGTCCAGAGACCCAGTACTTC
TRBV9	14	TRBJ2-1	many	TRBD1	CASSAGQIVNEQFF	TGTGCCAGCAGCGCGGGACAGATAGTCAATGAGCAGTTCTTC
TRBV20-1	13	TRBJ2-3	many	NA	CSAREGYTDTQYF	TGCAGTGCTAGAGAAGGATACACAGATACGCAGTATTTT
TRBV11-3	16	TRBJ2-1	NA	TRBD2	CASSRGLAGDYNEQFF	TGTGCCAGCAGCAGGGGACTAGCGGGAGATTACAATGAGCAGTTCTTC
TRBV20-1	16	TRBJ1-5	NA	TRBD1	CSASTGVLYSNQPQHF	TGCAGTGCTAGTACAGGGGTCCTCTATAGCAATCAGCCCCAGCATTTT
TRBV3-1	12	TRBJ2-2	NA	NA	CASSQSAGELFF	TGTGCCAGCAGCCAATCTGCCGGGGAGCTGTTTTTT
TRBV5-1	13	TRBJ2-7	many	NA	CASSLVGQNEQYF	TGCGCCAGCAGCTTGGTGGGCCAGAACGAGCAGTACTTC
TRBV2	15	TRBJ2-6	NA	NA	CASSDWGSGANVLTF	TGTGCCAGCAGTGACTGGGGCTCTGGGGCCAACGTCCTGACTTTC
TRBV12-3/TRBV12-4	11	TRBJ2-7	many	TRBD2	CASGTSYEQYF	TGTGCCAGTGGGACTAGCTACGAGCAGTACTTC
TRBV20-1	19	TRBJ2-1	many	NA	CSARDVDRVWGTSYNEQFF	TGCAGTGCTAGAGATGTTGATCGGGTGTGGGGGACCTCCTACAATGAGCAGTTCTTC
TRBV5-6	14	TRBJ1-6	NA	NA	CASTGQKPNSPLHF	TGTGCCAGCACCGGACAGAAGCCTAATTCACCCCTCCACTTT
TRBV20-1	14	TRBJ2-1	many	NA	CSARAGVSYNEQFF	TGCAGTGCTAGAGCGGGGGTCTCCTACAATGAGCAGTTCTTC
TRBV24-1	15	TRBJ2-1	few	NA	CATSDPAQGYNEQFF	TGTGCCACCAGTGACCCGGCCCAGGGCTACAATGAGCAGTTCTTC
TRBV28	15	TRBJ2-7	many	TRBD2	CASSLAWRERSEQYF	TGTGCCAGCAGTTTAGCGTGGCGGGAGAGAAGTGAGCAGTACTTC
TRBV5-1	16	TRBJ2-7	many	TRBD2	CASSLASGSVAGEQYF	TGCGCCAGCAGCTTGGCTAGCGGGAGCGTGGCGGGCGAGCAGTACTTC
TRBV3-1	15	TRBJ2-2	many	NA	CASSQEGGNTGELFF	TGTGCCAGCAGCCAAGAGGGGGGGAACACCGGGGAGCTGTTTTTT
TRBV20-1	12	TRBJ2-5	few	TRBD2	CSARSGMVAQYF	TGCAGTGCTAGGAGCGGGATGGTGGCCCAGTACTTC
TRBV18	16	TRBJ2-7	few	TRBD1	CASSPPGQGMGSEQYF	TGTGCCAGCTCACCACCGGGACAGGGTATGGGGAGTGAGCAGTACTTC
TRBV20-1	13	TRBJ2-1	many	NA	CSAGGTRYNEQFF	TGCAGTGCAGGAGGGACACGATACAATGAGCAGTTCTTC
TRBV25-1	15	TRBJ2-5	many	NA	CASSEWSQGRETQYF	TGTGCCAGCAGTGAATGGTCCCAGGGGAGGGAGACCCAGTACTTC
TRBV20-1	15	TRBJ2-7	once	TRBD1	CSARNRDRGSYEQYF	TGCAGTGCTAGGAACCGGGACAGGGGGTCCTACGAGCAGTACTTC
TRBV27	19	TRBJ2-7	many	TRBD2	CASSSKTSGTRPSSYEQYF	TGTGCCAGCAGTTCCAAGACTAGCGGGACCCGCCCTAGCTCCTACGAGCAGTACTTC
TRBV19	13	TRBJ2-2	few	NA	CASKRATTGELFF	TGTGCCAGTAAAAGGGCTACAACCGGGGAGCTGTTTTTT
TRBV27	15	TRBJ2-7	NA	NA	CASSFRWAEPYEQYF	TGTGCCAGCAGTTTCCGGTGGGCAGAGCCATACGAGCAGTACTTC
TRBV19	13	TRBJ2-5	few	TRBD2	CASSQSGGQTQYF	TGTGCCAGTAGCCAATCGGGGGGACAGACCCAGTACTTC
TRBV12-3/TRBV12-4	15	TRBJ1-5	NA	NA	CASSRRGVANQPQHF	TGTGCCAGCAGTCGACGAGGGGTAGCTAATCAGCCCCAGCATTTT
TRBV12-3/TRBV12-4	13	TRBJ2-1	many	NA	CAEGRPGYNEQFF	TGTGCCGAGGGGCGGCCGGGGTACAATGAGCAGTTCTTC
TRBV3-1	14	TRBJ1-5	NA	NA	CAGSLSTGNQPQHF	TGTGCCGGCAGCCTGAGTACGGGCAATCAGCCCCAGCATTTT
TRBV11-2	14	TRBJ2-5	many	NA	CASSLMTAKETQYF	TGTGCCAGCAGCTTAATGACAGCAAAAGAGACCCAGTACTTC
TRBV28	15	TRBJ1-6	NA	TRBD1	CASRVTGTDNSPLHF	TGTGCCAGCAGGGTGACAGGGACAGATAATTCACCCCTCCACTTT
TRBV28	11	TRBJ1-3	NA	NA	CASIFAGAIYF	TGTGCCAGCATCTTCGCCGGAGCCATATATTTT
TRBV5-1	14	TRBJ2-7	NA	TRBD2	CASSTGTSGKEQYF	TGCGCCAGCAGCACGGGGACTAGCGGGAAGGAGCAGTACTTC
TRBV12-3/TRBV12-4	18	TRBJ1-1	many	NA	CASSLALGGRLMNTEAFF	TGTGCCAGCAGTTTAGCGCTGGGGGGACGATTAATGAACACTGAAGCTTTCTTT